The clone carrying this T cell receptor beta chain was seen a single time. Data came from immunoSEQ multiplex PCR; TCRdb stores just in-frame clones and leaves some out. Counted here are 95,000 to 150,000 clones, roughly 84% occurring once; the ten biggest clones make up around 8.7%. The data belong to a study of control samples from healthy donors and cancer patients. V shed 1 base and J 7 bases; nucleotides not matched to a gene: 20. The CDR3 sequence is 20 residues long. Germline lookup yields CDR1 GTSNPN and CDR2 SVGIG (reference sequence). The clonotype was recovered from a man in his forties in good health. The V call is TRBV30, the J call TRBJ2-5, with TRBD2 matching 14 bases. The sequenced sample was blood. The CDR3 DNA reads TGTGCCTGGAGTGGGATCTGGACTAGCGGGGGGCCTCGACCCACGGTGACCCAGTACTTC. This gives the protein CAWSGIWTSGGPRPTVTQYF. Using reference TRBV30 and TRBJ2-5 for the parts outside the CDR3, the full variable domain is SQTIHQWPATLVQPVGSPLSLECTVEGTSNPNLYWYRQAAGRGLQLLFYSVGIGQISSEVPQNLSASRPQDRQFILSSKKLLLSDSGFYLCAWSGIWTSGGPRPTVTQYFGPGTRLLVL.